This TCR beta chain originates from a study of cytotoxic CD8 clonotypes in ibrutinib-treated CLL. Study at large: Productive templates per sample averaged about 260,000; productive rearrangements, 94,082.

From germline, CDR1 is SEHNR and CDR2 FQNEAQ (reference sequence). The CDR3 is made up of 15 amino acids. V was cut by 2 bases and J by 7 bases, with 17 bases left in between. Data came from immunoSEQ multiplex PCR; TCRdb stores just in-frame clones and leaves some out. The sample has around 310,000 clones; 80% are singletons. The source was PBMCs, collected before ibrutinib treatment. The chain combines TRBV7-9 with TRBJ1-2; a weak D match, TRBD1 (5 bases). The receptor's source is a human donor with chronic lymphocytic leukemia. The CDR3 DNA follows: TGTGCCAGCAGCTTAAGGGAGGGGTCTGGTGGTGGCTACACCTTC. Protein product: CASSLREGSGGGYTF.